This T cell receptor (beta chain) appears in the sequencing data of a study of T cell changes during pregnancy in multiple sclerosis. This table comes from immunoSEQ multiplex PCR, and its TCRdb copy is limited to in-frame clones, with some not included. The table lists tens of thousands of clones, around 92% of them singletons. CDR3 length: 15 residues. The V segment lost 3 bases and the J segment 3 bases; nucleotides outside the gene matches: 3. Germline CDR1 is SEHNR and CDR2 is FQNEAQ (reference sequence). The receptor's source is a female donor with multiple sclerosis, enrolled in a pregnancy study. The starting material was CD4+ T cells from peripheral blood mononuclear cells, obtained after pregnancy. V and J are TRBV7-9 and TRBJ2-3; TRBD1 matches at 10 bases. CDR3 amino acids: CASSLGQGRTDTQYF. The CDR3 DNA reads TGTGCCAGCAGCTTGGGACAGGGGAGGACAGATACGCAGTATTTT.